This T cell receptor beta chain was observed in a study of radiotherapy plus CTLA-4 blockade in lung cancer. Looking at the study overall: Disease control was present in roughly 30% of patients, and objective responses in roughly 17%.

Ipilimumab-mediated CTLA-4 blockade plus focal radiation was given to patients having chemo-refractory metastatic non-small-cell lung cancer. Profiling relied on immunoSEQ multiplex PCR, and the TCRdb table lists in-frame clones only, not all of them. The table has approximately 38,000 clones, about 86% seen once; the top ten hold about 20%. As concerns this clone: Antigen: not known.

The CDR3 is made up of 13 amino acids. Germline V gives CDR1 SGHVS, CDR2 FNYEAQ. V dropped 3 bases and J dropped 2 bases, with 7 bases sitting between them. Study-wide results and limits: Dynamics of early blood T cell clones, together with interferon-beta, were reportedly the best predictors of response. TCR clones of tumor origin grew in blood after radiotherapy plus ipilimumab.

This clonotype was sampled from a human donor with non-small cell lung cancer whose response to radiotherapy plus ipilimumab could not be evaluated. The sequenced sample was peripheral blood, obtained from a patient treated with radiotherapy plus ipilimumab. J is TRBJ1-2 and V is TRBV7-6; D may be TRBD1 (5 bases). The CDR3 here is CASSLGQNYGYTF. The CDR3 DNA sequence: TGTGCCAGCAGCTTGGGGCAGAACTATGGCTACACCTTC.